This T cell receptor beta chain was captured by sequencing in a study of blood T cells in healthy people across ages (dated by TCRdb to the mid-2010s). Turning to the overall study: In model experiments, template switching captured about one uniquely barcoded TCR beta cDNA molecule for every two T cells. To track age-related changes in TCR beta repertoire diversity, the study relied on deep sequencing normalized with unique cDNA molecular identifiers. Donors were grouped into four age groups: young (average 16 years), middle-aged (about 40), aged (over 55) and long-lived (82). Using the same blood draw, the study looked at two additional independent replicas of 1 million unique cDNA reads for two donors, one aged 18 to 30 and the other aged 80 or older. The investigation overall reported the following: Compared with the aged group, the long-lived group had more naive CD4+ T cells, fewer expanded clones and increased TCR diversity, a pattern suggesting age selection. Observed TCR beta diversity per million T cells fell roughly linearly with age, and a significant reduction was already apparent by age around 40. Estimates of total diversity based on one million sequenced T cells were considered lower bounds and underestimates. The percentage of naive T cells measured by flow cytometry correlated strongly with observed TCR beta diversity. Bulk unsorted PBMC profiling prevented conclusive comparison of naive and antigen-experienced compartments. Because donor CMV infection status was unknown, age-related changes in expanded clonotypes were potentially confounded.

This clonotype was counted once. Its target antigen remains unknown. No much larger clonotype is one base removed from it; base qualities were not supplied. Library preparation used 5' RACE. The instrument was an Illumina HiSeq 2500. A second PCR of roughly 7 to 12 cycles was performed with a sample-barcoded 5' primer and a J-beta primer mix. A template-switch 5' adaptor carrying 12 random nucleotides introduced a unique molecular identifier onto each TCR beta cDNA molecule. Each sample yielded at least 2.5 million CDR3-containing paired-end reads. First-strand cDNA was synthesized from all RNA with the Mint cDNA synthesis kit, primed by a TRBC-specific oligonucleotide. Following uracil-DNA glycosylase treatment, all cDNA underwent a first 18-cycle PCR with the universal primers M1SS and BC2_uni_R. The authors' analysis ran thus. Each sample was normalized by randomly selecting 1 million high-quality reads, each carrying a distinct molecular identifier. Instead of being binned into consensus sequences, reads with shared molecular identifiers were discarded. MiTCR, run with a Q25 quality threshold and the strictest error-elimination algorithm, handled CDR3 identification, clonotype clustering and error correction. A nonparametric unseen species model using Euler transformation provided a lower-bound estimate of total TCR beta diversity. Using fastp at Q25 and MiXCR, TCRdb reprocessed the public reads and kept productive beta chains. Identical CDR3 protein sequences are pooled into one entry, listed with their most common genes and DNA. TCRdb's processing, not the authors' own work, is the source of the V and J calls. The sample records 600,000 to 1,000,000 distinct CDR3 sequences, around 25% of which are singletons. The top ten hold approximately 3.7% of the sample.

From V the trimming removes 0 bases and from J it removes 6 bases, while the gene matches leave 3 bases of the junction unaccounted for. From cysteine to phenylalanine, the CDR3 is 13 amino acids long. Kept here is only the CDR3 DNA, which spans 39 bases and is read in frame from base 1. From a lookup of the germline V gene (reference sequence), CDR1 and CDR2 are DFQATT and SNEGSKA. Systemically healthy Caucasian individuals from Russia, some 40 in total and aged roughly 6 to 100 years, were included as donors. Roughly 11 milliliters of peripheral blood were drawn from each donor into EDTA-treated Vacutainer tubes. Ficoll-Paque density-gradient centrifugation was used to isolate PBMCs, with at least 6.5 million per sample. Total RNA was extracted from PBMCs with Trizol reagent, with at least 6 micrograms obtained per sample. For every donor, flow cytometry on a PBMC aliquot measured the percentage of naive CD45RAhigh/CD27high T cells.

This sample also belongs to another study, concerning T cells of mothers and their children. According to the second study: The donors were nine systemically healthy Caucasian individuals, made up of three mothers and their six children. cDNA synthesis consumed the entire amount of extracted RNA, loaded at roughly 1.5 ug RNA in each 15 ul reaction. In the second PCR, the M1S primer added sample barcodes and 2-4 random nucleotides. Over 8.5 million TCR beta CDR3 reads were obtained for each mother, and millions of reads were obtained for each child. In both related and unrelated pairs, thymic selection shapes the output of TCR recombination in a similar way, with inherited differences having only a minor effect. Normalized repertoire overlap in related mother-child pairs was always slightly higher than in unrelated mother-child pairs, but the difference was never significant. With a sensitivity of approximately 93 clones per million clonotypes, no persistent microchimeric T cell clones were detected. In the study, deep NGS was used to compare the TCR beta repertoires of mothers and children, and features distinguishing related mother-child pairs from unrelated individuals were sought. On average, the children were about 12 +/- 4 years old, while the mothers were around 40 +/- 4 years old. Libraries were sequenced on Illumina HiSeq 2000 with 100+100 nt paired-end reads after adapter ligation with NEBNext reagents. Mother and child libraries were prepared a month apart and sequenced in separate runs to prevent cross-contamination. Between roughly 500,000 and 2,300,000 distinct TCR beta clonotypes were identified per donor. Naive TCR beta clonotypes were estimated from low-frequency clonotypes matched to each donor's FACS-determined naive share, without sorting.

The sequence derives from a boy aged 5-17 years in good health. Sequencing was performed on blood. This chain joins TRBV20-1 to TRBJ1-2; 8 bases in the middle match TRBD1. The CDR3 sequence is CSARDGTGHGYTF. The DNA is TGCAGTGCTAGAGACGGGACAGGACATGGCTACACCTTC.